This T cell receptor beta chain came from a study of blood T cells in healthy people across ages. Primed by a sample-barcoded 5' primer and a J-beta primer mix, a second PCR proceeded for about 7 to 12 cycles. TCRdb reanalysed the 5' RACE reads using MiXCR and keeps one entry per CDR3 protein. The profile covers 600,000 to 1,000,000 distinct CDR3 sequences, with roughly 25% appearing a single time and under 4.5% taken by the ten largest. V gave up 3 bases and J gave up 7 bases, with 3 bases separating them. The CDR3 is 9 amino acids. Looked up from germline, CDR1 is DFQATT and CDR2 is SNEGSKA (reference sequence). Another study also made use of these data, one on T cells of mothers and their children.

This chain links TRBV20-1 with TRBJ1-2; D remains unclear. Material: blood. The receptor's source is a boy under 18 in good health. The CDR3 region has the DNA TGCAGTGCTAGGGGTGGCTACACCTTC. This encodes CSARGGYTF.